The 27 T cell receptor beta chains presented below share a single source sample, sequenced in a study of radiotherapy plus CTLA-4 blockade in lung cancer. Profiled with immunoSEQ multiplex PCR; TCRdb holds only in-frame clones, not every one. Here the sample spans tens of thousands of clones, roughly 81% being singletons. Sequences were derived from peripheral blood, sampled from a patient treated with radiotherapy plus ipilimumab. The source is a human donor with non-small cell lung cancer whose response to radiotherapy plus ipilimumab could not be evaluated.

This chain links TRBV2 with TRBJ1-1; possibly TRBD1 for D (5 bases). V lost 0 bases to trimming and J lost 8 bases, with 10 bases between them. The CDR3 consists of 13 residues. The germline gives CDR1 SNHLY, CDR2 FYNNEI. The CDR3 region has the DNA TGTGCCAGCAGTGAAGCCCCAGGGAGGGAAGCTTTCTTT. It encodes CASSEAPGREAFF.

The sample holds a few counts of this clone. V usage is TRBV4-1 and J usage is TRBJ2-2, with 9 bases fitting TRBD1. CDR1 is MGHRA and CDR2 is YSYEKL in the germline V gene. V trimming: 1 base; J trimming: 3 bases; junction bases outside the gene matches: 6. CDR3 length: 17 residues. For the CDR3, the DNA is TGCGCCAGCAGCCAAGGGGGTAGACAGGGGGACACCGGGGAGCTGTTTTTT. Protein sequence: CASSQGGRQGDTGELFF.

CDR3 in amino acids: CASSFRGIGYGYTF. The CDR3 nucleotides read TGCGCCAGCAGCTTCAGGGGGATCGGCTATGGCTACACCTTC. The chain couples TRBV5-1 to TRBJ1-2; 7 bases align to TRBD1. The CDR3 has 14 residues. V lost 2 bases and J lost 4; bases outside the gene matches: 5. Germline V CDR1 and CDR2: SGHRS, YFSETQ.

The J gene is TRBJ1-4, the V gene TRBV9; no clear D. With 0 bases removed from V and 8 bases from J, the gap between germline ends came to 14 bases. The CDR3 has 15 residues. In germline, CDR1 is SGDLS, CDR2 YYNGEE. The CDR3 coding sequence is TGTGCCAGCAGCGTAGGCGGGCCAAAGGAGGAAAAACTGTTTTTT. Its protein is CASSVGGPKEEKLFF. The whole variable domain, remainder taken from reference TRBV9 and TRBJ1-4, is DSGVTQTPKHLITATGQRVTLRCSPRSGDLSVYWYQQSLDQGLQFLIQYYNGEERAKGNILERFSAQQFPDLHSELNLSSLELGDSALYFCASSVGGPKEEKLFFGSGTQLSVL.

The chain employs TRBV7-2 and TRBJ2-1; 13 bases map to TRBD2. The J segment lost 8 bases and the V segment lost 4 bases, leaving 5 bases of the junction unmatched. This CDR3 comprises 15 residues. CDR1 and CDR2 (germline): SGHTA, FQGNSA. This chain's CDR3 is CASSSRTSGSDEQFF. CDR3 nucleotides: TGTGCCAGCAGCTCCCGGACTAGCGGGAGTGATGAGCAGTTCTTC.

The chain has TRBV9 and TRBJ1-4; D remains ambiguous. The CDR3 covers 14 residues. With 3 bases removed from V and 3 bases from J, the gap between germline ends came to 9 bases. The germline V gene encodes CDR1 SGDLS and CDR2 YYNGEE. CDR3 loop: CASSDGVANEKLFF. The DNA for the CDR3 is TGTGCCAGCAGCGACGGGGTTGCTAATGAAAAACTGTTTTTT. Complete variable domain (other parts from reference TRBV9 and TRBJ1-4): DSGVTQTPKHLITATGQRVTLRCSPRSGDLSVYWYQQSLDQGLQFLIQYYNGEERAKGNILERFSAQQFPDLHSELNLSSLELGDSALYFCASSDGVANEKLFFGSGTQLSVL.

With respect to this clone: The DNA is left out, because the CDR3 cannot be placed on it with certainty; the CDR3 is given as TCRdb lists it. This sequence joins TRBV28 and TRBJ2-4; no DNA check was done on the table's D call, TRBD1. Germline-derived CDR1 and CDR2 are MDHEN and SYDVKM. The CDR3 has 15 amino acids, counting both end residues. CDR3: CASSTSRTGVNIQYF.

The genes are TRBV28 and TRBJ2-7; 8 bases map to TRBD2. Trimming cost V 3 bases and J 4 bases; bases outside gene matches: 23. This CDR3 is built from 20 residues. Germline V gene data show CDR1 as MDHEN and CDR2 as SYDVKM. CDR3 amino acids: CASSFQSIFSGKEEGYEQYF. The DNA of the CDR3 is TGTGCCAGCAGTTTTCAGAGCATTTTTAGCGGGAAAGAAGAGGGGTACGAGCAGTACTTC.

The chain joins TRBV7-2 to TRBJ2-5, with D possibly TRBD1 on 6 matching bases. Germline V CDR1 and CDR2: SGHTA, FQGNSA. This CDR3 spans 14 amino acids. V was trimmed by 7 bases and J by 7 bases, leaving 19 bases between them. CDR3 region: CASTRRAGVGTQYF. In DNA form, the CDR3 reads TGTGCCAGCACCCGGCGGGCAGGGGTTGGGACCCAGTACTTC.

V is TRBV2 and J is TRBJ2-5; D ambiguous. In germline, CDR1 is SNHLY, CDR2 FYNNEI. The V end was cut by 6 bases, the J end by 0 bases, with 11 bases between. The CDR3 runs to 14 residues. The CDR3 protein is CASRITEYQETQYF. CDR3 bases: TGTGCCAGCAGGATTACAGAGTACCAAGAGACCCAGTACTTC.

This chain connects TRBV10-3 to TRBJ1-5, with TRBD1 as a possible D gene (5 bases). CDR3 size: 15 residues. Trimming removed 0 bases at V and 6 bases at J, with 12 bases between. CDR1 is ENHRY and CDR2 is SYGVKD in the germline V gene. In nucleotides, the CDR3 is TGTGCCATCAGTGAGTCTGCGGGGGTTGGTCAGCCCCAGCATTTT. Protein sequence: CAISESAGVGQPQHF.

V and J are TRBV4-1 and TRBJ1-1; the D is unclear. Trimming shortened V by 1 base and J by 6 bases, and 12 bases separated the two germline ends. The CDR3 runs to 14 residues. Looked up from germline, CDR1 is MGHRA and CDR2 is YSYEKL. The CDR3 bases are TGCGCCAGCAGCCAAGGATCAGGCCACCCTGAAGCTTTCTTT. This translates into CASSQGSGHPEAFF.

The V gene is TRBV7-9, the J gene TRBJ2-5, with 7 bases fitting TRBD2. The CDR3 spans 15 residues. Germline assignment: CDR1 SEHNR and CDR2 FQNEAQ (reference sequence). With V trimmed by 5 bases and J by 4 bases, 10 bases remained unmatched. CDR3 region: CASSPGRGGGETQYF. The CDR3 bases are TGTGCCAGCAGCCCTGGCCGGGGCGGGGGAGAGACCCAGTACTTC.

The genes are TRBV6-4 and TRBJ2-1; D ambiguous. Per the germline V gene, CDR1 is MRHNA and CDR2 is SNTAGT. This CDR3 has 14 residues. Trimming left V 5 bases short and J 3 bases short, with 11 bases between. CDR3 nucleotides: TGTGCCAGCAGTCCCACAAGTAACTACAATGAGCAGTTCTTC. This codes for CASSPTSNYNEQFF.

The chain employs TRBV5-1 and TRBJ2-7; TRBD2 matches 11 bases. The J call is doubtful: the DNA matches TRBJ2-1 better. CDR1 is SGHRS and CDR2 is YFSETQ in the germline V gene. The CDR3 length is 15 residues. DNA of the CDR3: TGCGCCAGCAGGCCCGTAGCGGGAGGGCCGAATGAGCAGTTCTTC. Its translation is CASRPVAGGPNEQFF.

The genes are TRBV5-1 and TRBJ1-1, with 8 bases aligning to TRBD1. V was pared by 5 bases and J by 1 base, with 1 base of the junction left unmatched. Germline V lookup: CDR1 SGHRS, CDR2 YFSETQ. The CDR3 spans 13 residues. The CDR3 sequence is CASRGQANTEAFF. CDR3 bases: TGCGCCAGCAGGGGACAGGCGAACACTGAAGCTTTCTTT.

This chain links TRBV5-1 with TRBJ1-2; TRBD1 aligns across 9 bases. Germline CDR1 and CDR2: SGHRS and YFSETQ. This CDR3 contains 14 residues. With 4 bases clipped from V and 7 bases from J, the junction kept 8 bases outside the gene matches. In DNA form, the CDR3 reads TGCGCCAGCAGCGCCGGGACAGGGAATCTTGGCTACACCTTC. Translating gives CASSAGTGNLGYTF.

The V and J genes are TRBV7-6 and TRBJ1-4, with D perhaps TRBD1 (6 bases). This CDR3 is 15 amino acids long. V lost 1 base and J lost 3, with 9 bases in between. Germline CDR1 SGHVS, CDR2 FNYEAQ. This chain's CDR3 is CASSLDAGANEKLFF. DNA of the CDR3: TGTGCCAGCAGCTTAGATGCAGGGGCTAATGAAAAACTGTTTTTT.

The sample holds a few counts of this clone. The rearrangement uses TRBV28 and TRBJ1-5, with 9 bases lining up with TRBD1. The CDR3 is 14 residues long. Germline V lookup: CDR1 MDHEN, CDR2 SYDVKM. Trimming cost V 4 bases and J 5 bases; bases outside gene matches: 3. CDR3: CASSSGQGYQPQHF. CDR3 nucleotides: TGTGCCAGCAGTTCGGGACAGGGATATCAGCCCCAGCATTTT.

Concerning this clone itself: The junction differs from germline at one of its ends, possibly a read error. This sequence joins TRBV7-7 and TRBJ2-3, with D perhaps TRBD1 (6 bases). Germline V CDR1 and CDR2: SSHAT, FNYEAQ (reference sequence). The CDR3 covers 15 residues. DNA for the CDR3: TGTGCTAGCAGCTTAACGGGACACCACACAGATACGCAGTATTTT. This encodes CASSLTGHHTDTQYF.

This clone was counted once. The V call is TRBV19, the J call TRBJ1-5; D is possibly TRBD1 (5 bases). Between the trimmed V and J ends, which lost 4 bases and 6 bases, there was a span of 19 bases. Germline CDR1 reads LNHDA; CDR2 reads SQIVND (reference sequence). This CDR3 is 16 amino acids long. CDR3 nucleotides: TGTGCCAGTAGTAAGGTCGCAGGGAGGACGTCTCAGCCCCAGCATTTT. Protein sequence: CASSKVAGRTSQPQHF.

The chain is built from TRBV4-3 and TRBJ2-3; D remains unclear. Germline assignment: CDR1 LGHNA and CDR2 YSLEER. V lost 0 bases and J lost 5, with 15 bases in between. The CDR3 is made up of 16 amino acids. CDR3 residues: CASSQDVFLERDTQYF. The CDR3 DNA reads TGCGCCAGCAGCCAAGATGTGTTTTTAGAAAGAGATACGCAGTATTTT.

This rearrangement joins TRBV4-3 to TRBJ1-4; TRBD1 aligns across 11 bases. Germline V gene lookup returns CDR1 LGHNA and CDR2 YSLEER. V trimming: 4 bases; J trimming: 7 bases; junction bases outside the gene matches: 2. The length of the CDR3 is 14 residues. The CDR3 region has the DNA TGCGCCAGCAGCCTAGGGACAGGGGGTGAAAAACTGTTTTTT. Its protein is CASSLGTGGEKLFF.

In its sample, this clone was seen a few times. This chain connects TRBV7-2 to TRBJ2-2, with 9 bases lining up with TRBD1. Per the germline V gene, CDR1 is SGHTA and CDR2 is FQGNSA. This CDR3 contains 14 residues. V dropped 1 base and J dropped 12; count of bases not matched to a gene: 6. The chain's CDR3 is CASSLGQGTGQLFF. DNA of the CDR3: TGTGCCAGCAGCTTAGGTCAAGGGACAGGGCAGCTGTTTTTT.

The rearrangement uses TRBV9 and TRBJ2-2; D is perhaps TRBD1 (6 bases). V was trimmed by 1 base and J by 5 bases, leaving 9 bases between them. CDR3 length equals 14 residues. The germline V gene has CDR1 SGDLS and CDR2 YYNGEE. The DNA for the CDR3 is TGTGCCAGCAGCGTACTTGGGACAACCGGGGAGCTGTTTTTT. As protein: CASSVLGTTGELFF. Full variable domain (remainder filled in from reference TRBV9 and TRBJ2-2): DSGVTQTPKHLITATGQRVTLRCSPRSGDLSVYWYQQSLDQGLQFLIQYYNGEERAKGNILERFSAQQFPDLHSELNLSSLELGDSALYFCASSVLGTTGELFFGEGSRLTVL.

The rearrangement joins TRBV27 to TRBJ1-5; no definite D call. The V gene lost 4 bases and the J gene lost 2 bases, with 6 bases spanning the gap. The length of the CDR3 is 13 residues. CDR1 is MNHEY, CDR2 SMNVEV, per germline (reference sequence). The chain's CDR3 is CASSYGGNQPQHF. The CDR3 region has the DNA TGTGCCAGCAGTTACGGAGGCAATCAGCCCCAGCATTTT.

This sequence joins TRBV7-8 and TRBJ2-1; weak D call: TRBD2 (6 bases). Trimming took 3 bases from V and 8 from J, leaving 8 bases between them. CDR1 and CDR2 (germline): SGHVS, FQNEAQ. This CDR3 has 12 amino acids. This CDR3 reads CASSLGGDEQFF. The CDR3, as DNA: TGTGCCAGCAGCTTGGGCGGGGATGAGCAGTTCTTC. The whole variable domain, filled in from reference TRBV7-8 and TRBJ2-1, reads GAGVSQSPRYKVAKRGQDVALRCDPISGHVSLFWYQQALGQGPEFLTYFQNEAQLDKSGLPSDRFFAERPEGSVSTLKIQRTQQEDSAVYLCASSLGGDEQFFGPGTRLTVL.